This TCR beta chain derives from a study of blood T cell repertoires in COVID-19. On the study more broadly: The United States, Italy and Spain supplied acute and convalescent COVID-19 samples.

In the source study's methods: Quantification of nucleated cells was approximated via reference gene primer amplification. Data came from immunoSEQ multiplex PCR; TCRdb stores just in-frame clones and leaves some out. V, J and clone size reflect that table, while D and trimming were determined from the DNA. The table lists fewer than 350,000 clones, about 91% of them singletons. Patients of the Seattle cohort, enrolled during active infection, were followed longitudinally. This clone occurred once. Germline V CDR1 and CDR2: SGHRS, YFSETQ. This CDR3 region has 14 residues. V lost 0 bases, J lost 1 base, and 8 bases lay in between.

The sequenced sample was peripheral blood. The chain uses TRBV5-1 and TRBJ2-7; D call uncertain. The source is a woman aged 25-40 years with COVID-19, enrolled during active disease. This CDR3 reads CASSLAVNSYEQYF. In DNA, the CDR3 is TGCGCCAGCAGCTTGGCGGTAAATTCCTACGAGCAGTACTTC.